The entry below describes one T cell receptor (beta chain). Its antigen is currently unknown. With the 5' RACE reads reprocessed, TCRdb shows one record per CDR3 protein and no DNA. This listing includes just over 300,000 distinct CDR3 sequences. The sample belongs to a study of monozygotic twins with inflammatory bowel disease. The study, taken as a whole, reports: Relative to healthy twins, IBD patients had fewer clonotypes in common with others, a gap that was especially apparent with disease activity. IBD patients carried less diverse TCRbeta repertoires (inverse Simpson) than healthy co-twins.

CDR3 length: 14 amino acids. Germline assignment: CDR1 SGHDT and CDR2 YYEEEE. The sequence was collected from a human donor with ulcerative colitis or Crohn's disease, or a healthy co-twin of an affected twin (not recorded which). This chain uses TRBV5-6 with TRBJ2-2. Sequenced sample: blood. This CDR3 reads CASSLTVNTGELFF.